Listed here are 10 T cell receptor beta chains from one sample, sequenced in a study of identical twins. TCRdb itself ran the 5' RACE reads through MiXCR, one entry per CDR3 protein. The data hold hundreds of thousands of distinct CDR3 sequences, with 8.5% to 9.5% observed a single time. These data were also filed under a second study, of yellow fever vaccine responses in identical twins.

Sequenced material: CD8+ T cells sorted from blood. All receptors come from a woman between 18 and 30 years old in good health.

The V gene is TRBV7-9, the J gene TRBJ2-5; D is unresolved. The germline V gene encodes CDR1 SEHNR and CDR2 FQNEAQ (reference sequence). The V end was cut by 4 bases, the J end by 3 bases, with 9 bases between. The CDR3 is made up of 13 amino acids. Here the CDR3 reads CASSSTLEETQYF. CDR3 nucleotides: TGTGCCAGCAGCTCGACCCTAGAAGAGACCCAGTACTTC.

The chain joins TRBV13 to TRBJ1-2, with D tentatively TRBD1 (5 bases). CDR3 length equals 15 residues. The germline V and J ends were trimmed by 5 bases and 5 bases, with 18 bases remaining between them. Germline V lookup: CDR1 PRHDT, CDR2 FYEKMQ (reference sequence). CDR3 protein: CASSPLGQNTYGYTF. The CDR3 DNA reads TGTGCCAGCAGCCCCCTGGGGCAGAACACATATGGCTACACCTTC.

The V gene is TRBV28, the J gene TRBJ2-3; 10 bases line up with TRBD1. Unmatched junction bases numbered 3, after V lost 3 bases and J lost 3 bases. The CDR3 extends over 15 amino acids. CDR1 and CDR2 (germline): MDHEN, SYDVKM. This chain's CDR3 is CASSFGTGVTDTQYF. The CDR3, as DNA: TGTGCCAGCAGTTTCGGGACAGGGGTTACAGATACGCAGTATTTT.

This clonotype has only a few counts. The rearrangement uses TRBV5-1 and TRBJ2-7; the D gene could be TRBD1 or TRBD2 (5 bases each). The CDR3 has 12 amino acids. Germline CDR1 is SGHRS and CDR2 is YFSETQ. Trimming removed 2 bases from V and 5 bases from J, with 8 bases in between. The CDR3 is CASSFRGDEQYF. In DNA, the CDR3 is TGCGCCAGCAGCTTTAGAGGGGACGAGCAGTACTTC.

The CDR3 sequence is CASSPKEGFQETQYF. The CDR3 DNA follows: TGTGCCAGCAGCCCAAAGGAGGGGTTTCAAGAGACCCAGTACTTC. The V gene is TRBV7-8, the J gene TRBJ2-5; maybe TRBD2 (6 bases). The CDR3 is 15 residues long. V dropped 5 bases and J dropped 2 bases, with 15 bases sitting between them. Germline CDR1 and CDR2: SGHVS and FQNEAQ.

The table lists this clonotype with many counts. The CDR3 region is CSAIYREYDYEQYF. DNA for the CDR3: TGCAGTGCTATCTACAGGGAATATGACTACGAGCAGTACTTC. The chain joins TRBV20-1 to TRBJ2-7; D may be TRBD1 (6 bases). Trimming took off 4 bases at V and 3 bases at J, with 16 bases between the two ends. This CDR3 comprises 14 residues. Germline CDR1 is DFQATT and CDR2 is SNEGSKA (reference sequence).

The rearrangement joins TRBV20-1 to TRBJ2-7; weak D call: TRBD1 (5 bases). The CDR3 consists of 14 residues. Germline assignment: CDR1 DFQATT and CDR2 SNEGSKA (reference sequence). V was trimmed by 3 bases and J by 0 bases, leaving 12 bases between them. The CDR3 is CSARMDMSSYEQYF. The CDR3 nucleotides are TGCAGTGCTAGGATGGACATGAGCTCCTACGAGCAGTACTTC.

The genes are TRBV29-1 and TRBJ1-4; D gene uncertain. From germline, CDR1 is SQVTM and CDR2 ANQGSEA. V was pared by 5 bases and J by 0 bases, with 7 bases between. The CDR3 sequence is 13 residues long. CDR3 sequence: CSVSSATNEKLFF. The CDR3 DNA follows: TGCAGCGTTTCATCTGCAACTAATGAAAAACTGTTTTTT.

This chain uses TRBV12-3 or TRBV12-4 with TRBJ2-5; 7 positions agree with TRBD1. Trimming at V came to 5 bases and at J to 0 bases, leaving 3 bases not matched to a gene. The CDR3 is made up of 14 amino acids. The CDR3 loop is CASSEDRYQETQYF. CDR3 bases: TGTGCCAGCAGTGAGGACAGGTACCAAGAGACCCAGTACTTC.

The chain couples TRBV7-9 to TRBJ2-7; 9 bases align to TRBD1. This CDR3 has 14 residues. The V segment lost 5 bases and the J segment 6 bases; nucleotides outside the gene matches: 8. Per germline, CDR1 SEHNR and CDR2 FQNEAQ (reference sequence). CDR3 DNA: TGTGCCAGCAGCCCACCGGGACAGGGCGGCGAGCAGTACTTC. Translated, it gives CASSPPGQGGEQYF.